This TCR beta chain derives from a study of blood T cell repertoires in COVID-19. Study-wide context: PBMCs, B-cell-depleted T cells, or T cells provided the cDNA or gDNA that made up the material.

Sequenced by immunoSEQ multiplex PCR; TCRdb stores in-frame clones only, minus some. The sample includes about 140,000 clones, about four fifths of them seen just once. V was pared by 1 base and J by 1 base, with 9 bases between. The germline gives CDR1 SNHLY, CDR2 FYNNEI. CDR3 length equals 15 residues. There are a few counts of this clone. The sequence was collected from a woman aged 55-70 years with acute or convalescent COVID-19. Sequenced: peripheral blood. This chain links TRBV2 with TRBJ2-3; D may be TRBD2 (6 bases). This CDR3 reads CASSEVRGGTDTQYF. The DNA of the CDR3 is TGTGCCAGCAGTGAAGTGCGGGGAGGCACAGATACGCAGTATTTT.